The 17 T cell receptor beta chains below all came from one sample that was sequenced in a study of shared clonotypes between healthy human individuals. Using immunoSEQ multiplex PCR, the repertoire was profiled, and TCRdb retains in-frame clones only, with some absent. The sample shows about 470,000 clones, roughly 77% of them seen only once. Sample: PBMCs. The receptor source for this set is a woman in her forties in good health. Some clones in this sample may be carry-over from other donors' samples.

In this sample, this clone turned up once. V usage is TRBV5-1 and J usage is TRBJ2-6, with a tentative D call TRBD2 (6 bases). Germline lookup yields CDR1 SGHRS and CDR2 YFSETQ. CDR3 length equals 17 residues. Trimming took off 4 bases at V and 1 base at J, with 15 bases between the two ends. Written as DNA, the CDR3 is TGCGCCAGCAGCGTCGCGGGGCAGAGGTCTGGGGCCAACGTCCTGACTTTC. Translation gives CASSVAGQRSGANVLTF.

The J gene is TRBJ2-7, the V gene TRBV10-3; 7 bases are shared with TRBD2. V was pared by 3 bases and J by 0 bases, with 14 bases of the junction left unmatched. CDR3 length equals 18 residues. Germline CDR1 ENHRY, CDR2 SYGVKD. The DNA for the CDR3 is TGTGCCATCAGTGACACGGTTTCCGGGACTACCTTCTCCTACGAGCAGTACTTC. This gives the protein CAISDTVSGTTFSYEQYF.

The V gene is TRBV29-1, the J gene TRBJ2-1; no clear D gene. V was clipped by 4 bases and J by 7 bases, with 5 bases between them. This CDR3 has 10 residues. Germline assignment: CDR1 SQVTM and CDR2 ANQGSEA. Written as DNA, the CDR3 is TGCAGCGTTGGGTCGAATGAGCAGTTCTTC. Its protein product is CSVGSNEQFF.

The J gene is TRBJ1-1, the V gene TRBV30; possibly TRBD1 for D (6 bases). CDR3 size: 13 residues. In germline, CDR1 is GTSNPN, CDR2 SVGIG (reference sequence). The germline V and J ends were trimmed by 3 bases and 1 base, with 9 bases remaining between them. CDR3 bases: TGTGCCTGGAGCCGACAGGAGAACACTGAAGCTTTCTTT. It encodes CAWSRQENTEAFF. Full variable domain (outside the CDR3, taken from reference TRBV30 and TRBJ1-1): SQTIHQWPATLVQPVGSPLSLECTVEGTSNPNLYWYRQAAGRGLQLLFYSVGIGQISSEVPQNLSASRPQDRQFILSSKKLLLSDSGFYLCAWSRQENTEAFFGQGTRLTVV.

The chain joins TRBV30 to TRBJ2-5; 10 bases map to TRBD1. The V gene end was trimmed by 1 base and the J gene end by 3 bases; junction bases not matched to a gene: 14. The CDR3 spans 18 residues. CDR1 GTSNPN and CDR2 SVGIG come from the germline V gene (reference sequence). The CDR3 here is CAWSGRQGAGRSKETQYF. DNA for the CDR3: TGTGCCTGGAGTGGGAGACAGGGGGCCGGGAGGTCCAAAGAGACCCAGTACTTC.

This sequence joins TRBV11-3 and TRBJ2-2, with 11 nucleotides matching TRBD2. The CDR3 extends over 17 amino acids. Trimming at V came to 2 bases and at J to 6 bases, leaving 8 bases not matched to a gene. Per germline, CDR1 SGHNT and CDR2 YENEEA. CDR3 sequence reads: CASSLSFTSGSPGELFF. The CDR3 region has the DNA TGTGCCAGCAGCTTAAGTTTTACTAGCGGGAGCCCCGGGGAGCTGTTTTTT.

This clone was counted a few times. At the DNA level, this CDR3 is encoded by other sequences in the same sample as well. CDR3 region: CASSLVGGGGSYEQYF. CDR3 bases: TGTGCCAGCAGCTTAGTGGGGGGAGGGGGCTCCTACGAGCAGTACTTC. The V and J genes are TRBV7-2 and TRBJ2-7, with TRBD2 as a possible D gene (7 bases). V lost 1 base and J lost 0, with 13 bases in between. In germline, CDR1 is SGHTA, CDR2 FQGNSA. The CDR3 has 16 amino acids.

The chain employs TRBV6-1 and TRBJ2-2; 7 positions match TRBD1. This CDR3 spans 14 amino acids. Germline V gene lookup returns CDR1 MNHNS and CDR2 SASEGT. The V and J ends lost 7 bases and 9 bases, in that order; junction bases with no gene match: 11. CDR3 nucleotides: TGTGCCAGCAAGGAACAACAGGGGTTCCGGGAGCTGTTTTTT. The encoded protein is CASKEQQGFRELFF.

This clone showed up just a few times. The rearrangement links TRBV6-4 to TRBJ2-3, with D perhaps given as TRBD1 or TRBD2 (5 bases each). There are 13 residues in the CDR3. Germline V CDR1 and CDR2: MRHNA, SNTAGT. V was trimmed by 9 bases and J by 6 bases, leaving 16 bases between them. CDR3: CARSGPQWDTQYF. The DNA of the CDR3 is TGTGCCAGGTCGGGACCACAATGGGATACGCAGTATTTT.

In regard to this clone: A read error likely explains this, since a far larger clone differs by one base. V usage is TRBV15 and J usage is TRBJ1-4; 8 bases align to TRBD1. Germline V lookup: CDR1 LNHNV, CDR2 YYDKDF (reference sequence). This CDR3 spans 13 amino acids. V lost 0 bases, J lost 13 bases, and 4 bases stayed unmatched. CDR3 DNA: TGTGCCACCAGCAGAGATCTCAGGGGGCGACTGTTTTTT. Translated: CATSRDLRGRLFF.

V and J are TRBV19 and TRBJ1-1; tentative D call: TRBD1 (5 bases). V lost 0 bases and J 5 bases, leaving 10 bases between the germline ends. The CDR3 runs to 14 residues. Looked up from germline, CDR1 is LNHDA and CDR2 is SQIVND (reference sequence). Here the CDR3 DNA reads TGTGCCAGTAGTATAGACAGGGAATTGACTGAAGCTTTCTTT. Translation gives CASSIDRELTEAFF.

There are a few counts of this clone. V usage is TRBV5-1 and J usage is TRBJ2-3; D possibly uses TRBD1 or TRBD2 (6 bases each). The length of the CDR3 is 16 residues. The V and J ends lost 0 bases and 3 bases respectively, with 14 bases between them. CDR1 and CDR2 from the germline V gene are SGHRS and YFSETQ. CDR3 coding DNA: TGCGCCAGCAGCTTGGCGGGGGACAAGACAACAGATACGCAGTATTTT. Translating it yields CASSLAGDKTTDTQYF.

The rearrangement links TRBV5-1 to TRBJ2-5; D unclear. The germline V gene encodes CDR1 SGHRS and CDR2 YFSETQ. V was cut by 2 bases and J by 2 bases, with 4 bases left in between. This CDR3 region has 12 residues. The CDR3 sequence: CASSLFQETQYF. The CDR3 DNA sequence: TGCGCCAGCAGCTTATTTCAAGAGACCCAGTACTTC.

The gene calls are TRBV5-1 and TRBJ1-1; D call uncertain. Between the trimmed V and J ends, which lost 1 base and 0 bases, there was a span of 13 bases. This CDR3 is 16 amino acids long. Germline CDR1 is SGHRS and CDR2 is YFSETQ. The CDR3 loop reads CASSLREPGLNTEAFF. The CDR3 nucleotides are TGCGCCAGCAGCTTGAGAGAACCGGGGTTGAACACTGAAGCTTTCTTT.

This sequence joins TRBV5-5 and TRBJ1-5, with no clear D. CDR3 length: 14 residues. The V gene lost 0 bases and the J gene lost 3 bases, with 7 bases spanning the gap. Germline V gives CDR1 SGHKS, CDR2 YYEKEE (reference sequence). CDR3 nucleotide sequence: TGTGCCAGCAGCTTGGAACGGTACAATCAGCCCCAGCATTTT. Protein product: CASSLERYNQPQHF.

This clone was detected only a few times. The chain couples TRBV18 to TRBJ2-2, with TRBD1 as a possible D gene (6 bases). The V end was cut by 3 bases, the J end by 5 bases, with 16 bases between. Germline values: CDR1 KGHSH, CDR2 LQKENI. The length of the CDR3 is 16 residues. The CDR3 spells CASSPMERDTTGELFF. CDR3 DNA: TGTGCCAGCTCACCCATGGAAAGGGACACAACCGGGGAGCTGTTTTTT.

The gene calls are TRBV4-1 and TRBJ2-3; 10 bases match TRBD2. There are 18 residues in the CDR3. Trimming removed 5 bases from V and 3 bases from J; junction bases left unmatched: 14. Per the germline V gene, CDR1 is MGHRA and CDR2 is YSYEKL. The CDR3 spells CASSGFHPSGGRTDTQYF. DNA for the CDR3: TGCGCCAGCAGCGGTTTCCACCCTAGCGGGGGACGGACAGATACGCAGTATTTT.